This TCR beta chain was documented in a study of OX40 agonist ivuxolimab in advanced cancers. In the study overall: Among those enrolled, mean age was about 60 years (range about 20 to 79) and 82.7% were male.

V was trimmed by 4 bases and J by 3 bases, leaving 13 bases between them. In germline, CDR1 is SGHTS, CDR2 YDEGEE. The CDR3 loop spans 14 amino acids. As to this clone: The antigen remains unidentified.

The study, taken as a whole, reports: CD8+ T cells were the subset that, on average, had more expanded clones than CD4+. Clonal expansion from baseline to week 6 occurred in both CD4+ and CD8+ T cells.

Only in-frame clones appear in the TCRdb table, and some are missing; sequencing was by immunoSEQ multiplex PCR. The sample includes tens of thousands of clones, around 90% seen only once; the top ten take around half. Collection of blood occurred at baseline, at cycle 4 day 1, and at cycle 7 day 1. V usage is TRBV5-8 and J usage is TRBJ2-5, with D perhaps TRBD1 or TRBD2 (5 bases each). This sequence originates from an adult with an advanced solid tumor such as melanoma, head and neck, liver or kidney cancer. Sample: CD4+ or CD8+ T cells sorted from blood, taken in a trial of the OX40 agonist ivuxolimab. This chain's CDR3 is CASSLRDGKETQYF. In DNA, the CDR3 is TGTGCCAGCAGCCTCCGGGACGGAAAAGAGACCCAGTACTTC.